This section outlines one TCR beta chain sequence together with its context. This entry is derived from a study of T cells after yellow fever vaccination. TCRdb called the 5' RACE reads again in MiXCR, with one record for every CDR3 protein. This sample has some 300,000 distinct CDR3 sequences, with approximately 3.8% found just once. There are 17 residues in the CDR3. Germline V gene sequence: CDR1 DFQATT, CDR2 SNEGSKA (reference sequence). V was clipped by 0 bases and J by 4 bases, with 21 bases between them. This chain links TRBV20-1 with TRBJ2-5, with D perhaps matching TRBD2 (5 bases). This sequence originates from a man in his late teens or twenties who received the YFV17D yellow fever vaccine. The sequencing here drew on PBMCs, taken on the day of the yellow fever booster vaccination. The CDR3: CSARDKLAPKPGETQYF. In nucleotides, the CDR3 is TGCAGTGCTAGAGATAAGCTAGCCCCCAAGCCTGGAGAGACCCAGTACTTC.